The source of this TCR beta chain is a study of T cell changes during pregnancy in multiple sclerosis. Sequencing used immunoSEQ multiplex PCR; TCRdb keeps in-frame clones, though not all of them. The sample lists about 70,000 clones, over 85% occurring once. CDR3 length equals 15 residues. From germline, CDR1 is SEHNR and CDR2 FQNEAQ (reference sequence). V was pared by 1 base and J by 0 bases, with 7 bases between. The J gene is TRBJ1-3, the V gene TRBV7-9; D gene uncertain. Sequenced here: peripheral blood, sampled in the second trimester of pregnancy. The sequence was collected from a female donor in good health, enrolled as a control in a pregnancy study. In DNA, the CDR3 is TGTGCCAGCAGCTTAGGTGGCACCTCTGGAAACACCATATATTTT. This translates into CASSLGGTSGNTIYF.